Each of the 27 T cell receptor beta chains below was sequenced from the same sample in a study of vaccination effects on CD4 cells after COVID-19. Libraries were prepared by immunoSEQ multiplex PCR; TCRdb keeps only in-frame clonotypes and omits some of them. The table records 25,000 to 30,000 clones, 65% to 75% of them present only once. These receptors have no identified antigens. After expansion with viral peptide pools in the ViraFEST assay, antigen-specific CD4+ T cells were sequenced. The culture ran for 10 to 11 days, and then CD4+ T cells were isolated. Either the mRNA-1273 or the BNT162b2 vaccine was given to participants as two doses. The sample was CD4+ T cells from PBMCs cultured with HCoV-OC43 spike peptides, taken after COVID-19 vaccination. Noted subset: HCoV-OC43 spike overlapping peptide pool stimulation. Source of these receptors: a human donor who received a COVID-19 vaccine.

J is TRBJ2-1 and V is TRBV19, with 12 positions matching TRBD2. This CDR3 has 17 amino acids. Germline assignment: CDR1 LNHDA and CDR2 SQIVND (reference sequence). The ends lost 6 bases at V and 12 bases at J; junction bases unmatched: 18. CDR3 DNA sequence: TGTGCCAGTAGCAGTCCTAACCCTAGCGGGAGGGACTCCTGGCAGTTCTTC. Amino acids: CASSSPNPSGRDSWQFF.

This chain uses TRBV27 with TRBJ2-2; 12 bases align to TRBD1. The CDR3 contains 15 residues. CDR1 MNHEY and CDR2 SMNVEV come from the germline V gene (reference sequence). V dropped 7 bases and J dropped 8; count of bases not matched to a gene: 8. CDR3 coding DNA: TGTGCCAGCACACCTTGGGGACAGGGGGCTGGGGAGCTGTTTTTT. It is translated as CASTPWGQGAGELFF.

This clone was recorded once. V and J are TRBV24-1 and TRBJ2-2, with D possibly matching TRBD2 (5 bases). The CDR3 consists of 17 residues. V gave up 5 bases and J gave up 2 bases, with 17 bases separating them. Germline V gene sequence: CDR1 KGHDR, CDR2 SFDVKD. The CDR3 DNA reads as TGTGCCACCAGTGCCCCCTTCGGGGTGGACAACACCGGGGAGCTGTTTTTT. Encoded protein: CATSAPFGVDNTGELFF.

The sample holds one count of this clone. This rearrangement joins TRBV2 to TRBJ1-1; D is undetermined. The germline CDR1 and CDR2 sequences are SNHLY and FYNNEI. The length of the CDR3 is 15 residues. V shed 4 bases and J shed 4 bases, with 16 bases lying between them. Written as DNA, the CDR3 is TGTGCCAGCAGTGTGCATAGGGAGGTGAGCACTGAAGCTTTCTTT. It translates to CASSVHREVSTEAFF.

The chain carries TRBV9 and TRBJ2-1, with no clear D. V was clipped by 1 base and J by 6 bases, with 8 bases between them. Germline CDR1 SGDLS, CDR2 YYNGEE. This CDR3 spans 13 amino acids. The CDR3 protein is CASSVTGRNEQFF. Written as DNA, the CDR3 is TGTGCCAGCAGCGTAACGGGCCGCAATGAGCAGTTCTTC. Full variable domain (rest looked up from reference TRBV9 and TRBJ2-1): DSGVTQTPKHLITATGQRVTLRCSPRSGDLSVYWYQQSLDQGLQFLIQYYNGEERAKGNILERFSAQQFPDLHSELNLSSLELGDSALYFCASSVTGRNEQFFGPGTRLTVL.

The chain joins TRBV14 to TRBJ2-5, with D uncertain. V lost 4 bases to trimming and J lost 5 bases, with 17 bases between them. This CDR3 has 15 residues. The germline CDR1 and CDR2 sequences are SGHDN and FVKESK. The chain's CDR3 is CASSPIPERRETQYF. The CDR3 coding sequence is TGTGCCAGCAGCCCTATTCCGGAGCGCAGGGAGACCCAGTACTTC.

For the CDR3, the DNA is TGTGCCAGCAGCTTAGCCGGTACCTACGAGCAGTACTTC. Its translation: CASSLAGTYEQYF. This rearrangement joins TRBV7-2 to TRBJ2-7; no firm D call. V was pared by 0 bases and J by 2 bases, with 5 bases between. Germline V gene data show CDR1 as SGHTA and CDR2 as FQGNSA. CDR3 length equals 13 residues.

This clone was recorded a few times. The chain combines TRBV6-1 with TRBJ2-7; the D is unclear. Deletions cut 1 base from V and 2 bases from J, with 6 bases between. The germline V gene has CDR1 MNHNS and CDR2 SASEGT. CDR3 size: 13 residues. This CDR3 reads CASSEGLPYEQYF. CDR3 in DNA: TGTGCCAGCAGTGAAGGACTTCCCTACGAGCAGTACTTC.

The rearrangement uses TRBV3-1 (or the pseudogene TRBV3-2) and TRBJ1-2, with unresolved D. V was trimmed by 1 base and J by 4 bases, leaving 4 bases between them. Germline V gene data show CDR1 as LGHDT and CDR2 as YNNKEL (reference sequence). CDR3 length: 12 residues. CDR3 sequence reads: CASSQASYGYTF. DNA for the CDR3: TGTGCCAGCAGCCAAGCCTCCTATGGCTACACCTTC.

The chain employs TRBV15 and TRBJ1-2, with D perhaps matching TRBD1 (6 bases). This CDR3 region has 14 residues. Germline CDR1 is LNHNV and CDR2 is YYDKDF (reference sequence). V lost 5 bases, J lost 3 bases, and 13 bases lay in between. The CDR3 DNA sequence: TGTGCCACCAGCCTGTGGGGGGCGGACTATGGCTACACCTTC. Amino acid sequence: CATSLWGADYGYTF.

The V gene is TRBV6-1, the J gene TRBJ2-3, with TRBD2 identical over 10 bases. Germline V gene sequence: CDR1 MNHNS, CDR2 SASEGT. This CDR3 comprises 16 residues. After removal of 3 bases from V and 4 bases from J, the junction contained 7 bases not matched to a gene. The CDR3 sequence is CASSESSGSFADTQYF. The CDR3 bases are TGTGCCAGCAGTGAGTCTAGCGGGAGCTTCGCAGATACGCAGTATTTT.

This clone was counted once. The rearrangement joins TRBV5-1 to TRBJ1-4, with unresolved D. The CDR3 runs 15 residues. Germline lookup yields CDR1 SGHRS and CDR2 YFSETQ. Trimming took 2 bases from V and 2 from J, leaving 10 bases between them. The CDR3 sequence is CASSFTGITNEKLFF. In nucleotides, the CDR3 is TGCGCCAGCAGCTTTACCGGTATTACTAATGAAAAACTGTTTTTT.

The chain couples TRBV27 to TRBJ1-1; 7 bases are a match to TRBD1. The V gene's germline CDR1 is MNHEY and CDR2 SMNVEV (reference sequence). V dropped 0 bases and J dropped 0; count of bases not matched to a gene: 7. The CDR3 has 17 residues. CDR3 protein: CASSLSGGWGMNTEAFF. In DNA, the CDR3 is TGTGCCAGCAGTTTATCAGGGGGCTGGGGTATGAACACTGAAGCTTTCTTT.

CDR3 in amino acids: CASSFEGGYKYF. The CDR3 nucleotides read TGCGCCAGCAGCTTTGAGGGAGGGTATAAGTACTTC. This rearrangement joins TRBV5-1 to TRBJ2-7, with 7 bases aligning to TRBD2. Trimming at V came to 2 bases and at J to 11 bases, leaving 7 bases not matched to a gene. Germline loops: CDR1 SGHRS, CDR2 YFSETQ. The CDR3 is 12 residues long.

V is TRBV7-2 and J is TRBJ2-2; D gene unclear. The CDR3 sequence is 14 residues long. The V gene lost 7 bases and the J gene lost 5 bases, with 14 bases spanning the gap. In germline, CDR1 is SGHTA, CDR2 FQGNSA. The CDR3 DNA reads TGTGCCAGCATCATAGTGCAAGGGACCGGGGAGCTGTTTTTT. Its protein is CASIIVQGTGELFF.

The rearrangement joins TRBV12-2 to TRBJ2-1; TRBD1, as called in the table, went unchecked against the DNA. TRBV12-2 is a documented pseudogene. The CDR3 covers 15 residues. In DNA, the CDR3 is TGTGCAAGTCGCTTAGTTGGCAGTCCCCACAATGAGCAGTTCTTC. Translation: CASRLVGSPHNEQFF.

The V and J genes are TRBV5-1 and TRBJ2-5, with D perhaps TRBD2 (5 bases). The V end was cut by 0 bases, the J end by 4 bases, with 10 bases between. CDR3 length: 14 amino acids. Germline V lookup: CDR1 SGHRS, CDR2 YFSETQ. The CDR3 sequence: CASSLVRGGETQYF. CDR3 sequence (DNA): TGCGCCAGCAGCTTGGTTCGGGGTGGAGAGACCCAGTACTTC.

The CDR3 loop is CAWSAGTGQETQYF. The CDR3 region has the DNA TGTGCCTGGAGTGCCGGGACAGGGCAAGAGACCCAGTACTTC. V and J are TRBV30 and TRBJ2-5; TRBD1 matches at 9 bases. V shed 1 base and J 2 bases; nucleotides not matched to a gene: 2. This CDR3 region has 14 residues. Germline V lookup: CDR1 GTSNPN, CDR2 SVGIG (reference sequence).

V gene TRBV30 combines with J gene TRBJ2-3; 10 positions match TRBD2. V lost 5 bases to trimming and J lost 7 bases; unmatched junction nucleotides: 9. CDR1 is GTSNPN, CDR2 SVGIG, per germline (reference sequence). The CDR3 totals 14 residues. This CDR3 is CAWVESGGAYTQYF. The CDR3 DNA follows: TGTGCCTGGGTTGAGAGCGGGGGGGCCTATACGCAGTATTTT.

This sequence joins TRBV29-1 and TRBJ1-5; D is unclear. Trimming took 6 bases from V and 1 from J, leaving 16 bases between them. Germline V gene sequence: CDR1 SQVTM, CDR2 ANQGSEA. There are 15 residues in the CDR3. The CDR3 region is CSVMIGYGSNQPQHF. The CDR3 region has the DNA TGCAGCGTGATGATAGGCTATGGGAGCAATCAGCCCCAGCATTTT.

This clone came up a few times. The chain joins TRBV7-9 to TRBJ1-1; 7 positions agree with TRBD1. Germline trimming cut 6 bases from V and 1 base from J; bases unmatched to any gene: 2. Germline CDR1 reads SEHNR; CDR2 reads FQNEAQ (reference sequence). The CDR3 is made up of 13 amino acids. The CDR3 is CASRHRGNTEAFF. CDR3 in DNA: TGTGCCAGCAGGCACAGGGGGAACACTGAAGCTTTCTTT.

The chain is built from TRBV5-1 and TRBJ2-1; the D gene could be TRBD1 or TRBD2 (5 bases each). Germline V gives CDR1 SGHRS, CDR2 YFSETQ. There are 13 residues in the CDR3. Between the trimmed V and J ends, which lost 4 bases and 8 bases, there was a span of 13 bases. The CDR3 DNA reads TGCGCCAGCAGCCTGGGACGAGGGGATGAGCAGTTCTTC. It is translated as CASSLGRGDEQFF.

Written as DNA, the CDR3 is TGCGCCAGCAGCCTGGACACCCAAGAGACCCAGTACTTC. Translation: CASSLDTQETQYF. The chain joins TRBV5-1 to TRBJ2-5; D is possibly TRBD1 (5 bases). The germline V gene encodes CDR1 SGHRS and CDR2 YFSETQ. This CDR3 has 13 residues. The V end lost 4 bases, the J end lost 1 base, and 8 bases lay between the germline ends.

J is TRBJ2-1 and V is TRBV5-4, with 7 bases matching TRBD1. Germline V gene lookup returns CDR1 SGHNT and CDR2 YYREEE (reference sequence). V gave up 0 bases and J gave up 7 bases; unmatched junction bases: 10. The CDR3 runs 16 residues. CDR3 coding DNA: TGTGCCAGCAGCTTGGACCTTACAGGGGCGAGGAATGAGCAGTTCTTC. Protein sequence: CASSLDLTGARNEQFF.

The chain uses TRBV10-2 and TRBJ1-6; D is ambiguous. V was pared by 3 bases and J by 4 bases, with 10 bases between. The CDR3 covers 15 residues. Germline lookup yields CDR1 WSHSY and CDR2 SAAADI. The CDR3 region is CASSDFTTYNSPLHF. In DNA, the CDR3 is TGCGCCAGCAGTGATTTCACCACTTATAATTCACCCCTCCACTTT.

The J gene is TRBJ1-2, the V gene TRBV6-5, with 9 bases matching TRBD1. The V gene's germline CDR1 is MNHEY and CDR2 SVGAGI. The junction had 6 bases not matched to a gene; V was cut back by 0 bases and J by 7 bases. The CDR3 has 15 residues. The CDR3 coding sequence is TGTGCCAGCAGTTACTCGACACAGGGGGCCAGTGGCTACACCTTC. Its protein is CASSYSTQGASGYTF.

V and J are TRBV12-3 or TRBV12-4 and TRBJ1-2; D is ambiguous. V was pared by 6 bases and J by 8 bases, with 16 bases between. CDR3 length: 13 amino acids. The CDR3: CASSLQTMGGYTF. The CDR3 nucleotides read TGTGCCAGCAGCCTACAGACAATGGGGGGCTACACCTTC.